This TCR beta chain was profiled in a study of control samples from healthy donors and cancer patients (dated by TCRdb to the early 2020s). In the germline V gene, CDR1 corresponds to SNHLY and CDR2 to FYNNEI. Spanning cysteine to phenylalanine, the CDR3 consists of 16 amino acids. Here the CDR3 DNA is all that survives: 48 bases in frame from base 1. A distance of 17 bases separates the germline ends of V and J, which lose 2 bases and 4 bases respectively. The method was the immunoSEQ multiplex PCR assay. In TCRdb, the immuneACCESS table is reduced to in-frame sequences with V and J assigned. These tables do not hold every clone; where another copy was compared, an unresolved V gene accounts for under half, and the others remain unexplained. This sample has some 130,000 clones in its table, and roughly 90% of those were observed once. Jointly, the top ten make up roughly 8.7% of the sample. Note on this clone: Its recognized antigen is unknown. No per-base quality is available; no much larger clone lies one base away. At the DNA level, this CDR3 is encoded by other sequences in the same sample as well.

The receptor comes from a man younger than 35 in good health. The sample was blood. The chain links TRBV2 with TRBJ1-1; possibly the D gene is TRBD1, per 5 matching bases. The CDR3 region: CASSELGRARGTEAFF. The DNA reads TGTGCCAGCAGTGAACTCGGCAGGGCCAGAGGCACTGAAGCTTTCTTT.